This is a list of T cell receptor beta chains from one sample in a study of cytotoxic CD8 clonotypes in ibrutinib-treated CLL. Clones were sequenced by immunoSEQ multiplex PCR, and TCRdb holds only the in-frame ones, with some missing. The sample holds approximately 190,000 clones, more than 75% seen once. Sequenced material: PBMCs, taken after 12 months of ibrutinib treatment. The receptors were sampled from a human donor with chronic lymphocytic leukemia. Both conserved end residues are part of each CDR3. A D gene is named only where the DNA matches it firmly. Size is omitted from some rows. Given values are once, few, many or a class for expanded clones.

TRBJ2-5,TRBV7-9,.,.,CASSFGSETQYF,TGTGCCAGCAGCTTTGGGTCAGAGACCCAGTACTTC
TRBJ2-1,TRBV2,TRBD2,.,CAVRLADSSYNEQFF,TGTGCCGTACGACTAGCGGATAGCTCCTACAATGAGCAGTTCTTC
TRBJ2-5,TRBV29-1,.,.,CSVEIFGGQETQYF,TGCAGCGTTGAAATTTTCGGGGGACAAGAGACCCAGTACTTC
TRBJ1-5,TRBV27,.,.,CASSPITGKDQPQHF,TGTGCCAGCAGTCCAATCACGGGGAAAGATCAGCCCCAGCATTTT
TRBJ2-3,TRBV7-9,TRBD2,.,CASSSQLAAVTDTQYF,TGTGCCAGCAGCTCCCAACTAGCGGCGGTCACAGATACGCAGTATTTT
TRBJ1-5,TRBV27,.,.,CASSLSALPSNQPQHF,TGTGCCAGCAGTTTATCGGCCCTCCCTAGCAATCAGCCCCAGCATTTT
TRBJ1-3,TRBV7-9,.,once,CASSPPSGNTIYF,TGTGCCAGCAGTCCACCGTCTGGAAACACCATATATTTT
TRBJ2-7,TRBV28,TRBD2,.,CASSPGGTSGGSSYEQYF,TGTGCCAGCAGTCCCGGTGGGACTAGCGGGGGGAGCTCCTACGAGCAGTACTTC
TRBJ2-7,TRBV6-5,.,.,CASSYSAVEGYEQYF,TGTGCCAGCAGTTACTCCGCCGTCGAAGGGTACGAGCAGTACTTC
TRBJ2-1,TRBV19,TRBD2,.,CASSIETSGRHEQFF,TGTGCCAGTAGTATAGAAACTAGCGGGAGGCACGAGCAGTTCTTC
TRBJ1-1,TRBV30,.,.,CAWNRVPGAFF,TGTGCCTGGAACAGGGTCCCTGGGGCTTTCTTT
TRBJ1-2,TRBV19,TRBD1,.,CASSIQGAIGYTF,TGTGCCAGTAGTATACAGGGGGCGATCGGCTACACCTTC
TRBJ2-7,TRBV30,TRBD1,.,CAWQGAYEQYF,TGTGCCTGGCAGGGGGCCTACGAGCAGTACTTC
TRBJ2-1,TRBV29-1,.,.,CSARIAFRGNEQFF,TGCAGCGCCCGGATAGCTTTCCGCGGTAATGAGCAGTTCTTC
TRBJ2-3,TRBV7-2,TRBD2,.,CASRAGGGDTQYF,TGTGCCAGCCGTGCGGGGGGTGGAGATACGCAGTATTTT
TRBJ2-7,TRBV6-5,TRBD2,.,CASSPLLAGGFEQYF,TGTGCCAGCAGTCCCCTACTGGCGGGAGGGTTTGAGCAGTACTTC